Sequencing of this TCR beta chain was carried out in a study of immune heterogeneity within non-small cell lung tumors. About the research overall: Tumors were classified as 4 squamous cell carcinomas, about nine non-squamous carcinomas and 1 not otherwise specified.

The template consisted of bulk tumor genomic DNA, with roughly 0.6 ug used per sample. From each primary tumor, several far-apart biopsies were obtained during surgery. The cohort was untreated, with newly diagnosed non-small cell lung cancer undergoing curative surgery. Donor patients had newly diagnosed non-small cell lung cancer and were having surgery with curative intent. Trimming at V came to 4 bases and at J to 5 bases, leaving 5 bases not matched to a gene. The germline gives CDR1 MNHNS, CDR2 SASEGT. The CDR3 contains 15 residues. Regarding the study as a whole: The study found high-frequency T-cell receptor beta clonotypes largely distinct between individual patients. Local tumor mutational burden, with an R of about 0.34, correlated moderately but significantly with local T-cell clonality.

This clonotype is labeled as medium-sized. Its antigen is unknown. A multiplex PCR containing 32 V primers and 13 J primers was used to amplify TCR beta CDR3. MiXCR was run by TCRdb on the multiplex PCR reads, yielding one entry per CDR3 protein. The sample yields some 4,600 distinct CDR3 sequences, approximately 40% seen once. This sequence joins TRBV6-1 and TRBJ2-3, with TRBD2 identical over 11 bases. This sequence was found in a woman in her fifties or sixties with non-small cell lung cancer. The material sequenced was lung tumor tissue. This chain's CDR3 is CASSVTSGGRDTQYF. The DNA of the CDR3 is TGTGCCAGCAGTGTTACTAGCGGGGGTAGAGATACGCAGTATTTT.